The 28 T cell receptor beta chains presented below share a single source sample, sequenced in a study of identical twins. Each CDR3 protein is one row after TCRdb ran MiXCR on the 5' RACE reads. The table has some 710,000 distinct CDR3 sequences, around 6.1% seen once. The material sequenced was naive T cells sorted from blood. Receptors were obtained from a man between 18 and 35 years old in good health.

This clonotype turned up a few times. The V and J genes are TRBV27 and TRBJ2-7; D not certain. This CDR3 has 16 amino acids. From germline, CDR1 is MNHEY and CDR2 SMNVEV (reference sequence). Trimming left V 0 bases short and J 6 bases short, with 18 bases between. The DNA of the CDR3 is TGTGCCAGCAGTTTATCGGGGAACGGCTTATCCCTCGAGCAGTACTTC. Translated, it gives CASSLSGNGLSLEQYF.

The rearrangement joins TRBV6-2 or TRBV6-3 to TRBJ2-1, with 9 bases aligning to TRBD1. This CDR3 has 16 residues. The V gene's germline CDR1 is MNHEY and CDR2 SVGEGT. The junction had 10 bases not matched to a gene; V was cut back by 5 bases and J by 5 bases. The CDR3 bases are TGTGCCAGCAGTAACACACAGGGGGCCCGGAACAATGAGCAGTTCTTC. Its protein is CASSNTQGARNNEQFF.

The sample holds a few counts of this clonotype. V is TRBV20-1 and J is TRBJ1-4; D unclear. The germline V gene encodes CDR1 DFQATT and CDR2 SNEGSKA (reference sequence). The germline V and J ends were trimmed by 0 bases and 8 bases, with 13 bases remaining between them. The CDR3 loop spans 14 amino acids. CDR3 sequence (DNA): TGCAGTGCTAGAGATCCGGCCGCTTCGGAAAAACTGTTTTTT. This codes for CSARDPAASEKLFF.

This clonotype was observed at least ten times. This chain uses TRBV4-3 with TRBJ2-1, with D possibly TRBD2 on 5 matching bases. Germline V CDR1 and CDR2: LGHNA, YSLEER. The CDR3 consists of 17 residues. V shed 2 bases and J shed 0 bases, with 14 bases lying between them. CDR3 sequence (DNA): TGCGCCAGCAGCCAATCCCTTTCGGGGAGCTCCTACAATGAGCAGTTCTTC. It specifies CASSQSLSGSSYNEQFF.

This clonotype was counted ten times or more. The J gene is TRBJ2-1, the V gene TRBV24-1; 9 positions match TRBD2. Germline V gene lookup returns CDR1 KGHDR and CDR2 SFDVKD. The CDR3 spans 16 residues. J was trimmed by 8 bases and V by 5 bases; bases with no gene match: 12. The CDR3 loop reads CATSVPTGLASDEQFF. The CDR3 region has the DNA TGTGCCACCAGTGTCCCCACGGGACTAGCTTCCGATGAGCAGTTCTTC.

As for this clonotype: A read error is likely, as this CDR3 ends without the conserved phenylalanine or tryptophan. CDR3 nucleotides: TGCAGTGCTAGCGGGGCGGTACGGGATACGCAGTATTTA. Protein: CSASGAVRDTQYL. The chain links TRBV20-1 to TRBJ2-3; tentatively, D is TRBD1 or TRBD2 (5 bases each). Germline-derived CDR1 and CDR2 are DFQATT and SNEGSKA (reference sequence). Between the trimmed V and J ends, which lost 3 bases and 6 bases, there was a span of 13 bases. CDR3 length: 13 residues.

The table lists this clonotype with many counts. The chain carries TRBV20-1 and TRBJ2-5, with D tentatively TRBD1 (7 bases). With 3 bases removed from V and 2 bases from J, the gap between germline ends came to 13 bases. Germline V gives CDR1 DFQATT, CDR2 SNEGSKA (reference sequence). The CDR3 covers 14 residues. CDR3 DNA: TGCAGTGCTAGGGAGGGGGCCGGTCAAGAGACCCAGTACTTC. Translated, it gives CSAREGAGQETQYF.

This clonotype was picked up many times. The CDR3, as DNA: TGCAGTGCTACTAGTGCGGGAAGGTTACAAGAGACCCAGTACTTC. The encoded protein is CSATSAGRLQETQYF. The V and J genes are TRBV20-1 and TRBJ2-5, with a tentative D call TRBD2 (6 bases). The CDR3 length is 15 residues. Trimming took off 4 bases at V and 2 bases at J, with 17 bases between the two ends. Germline CDR1 reads DFQATT; CDR2 reads SNEGSKA (reference sequence).

With respect to this clonotype: A clone one base away is much larger, so this may be a read error. The chain is built from TRBV20-1 and TRBJ1-4; D may be TRBD1 (6 bases). This CDR3 region has 17 residues. Germline loops: CDR1 DFQATT, CDR2 SNEGSKA (reference sequence). CDR3: CSARDERGAAANEKPFF. The CDR3 DNA is TGCAGTGCTAGAGATGAGCGGGGGGCAGCGGCTAATGAAAAACCGTTTTTT.

The V gene is TRBV7-2, the J gene TRBJ2-1, with D possibly TRBD2 on 7 matching bases. CDR3 length: 21 amino acids. Trimming shortened V by 0 bases and J by 6 bases, and 30 bases separated the two germline ends. The germline CDR1 and CDR2 sequences are SGHTA and FQGNSA. CDR3: CASSLAIGGAARIRRSNEQFF. The CDR3 region has the DNA TGTGCCAGCAGCTTAGCTATTGGGGGGGCTGCCCGAATCCGCAGGAGCAATGAGCAGTTCTTC.

This clonotype was observed at least ten times. J is TRBJ2-2 and V is TRBV7-2; 8 nucleotides line up with TRBD1. With 1 base clipped from V and 7 bases from J, the junction kept 2 bases outside the gene matches. The CDR3 consists of 14 residues. Germline V gene sequence: CDR1 SGHTA, CDR2 FQGNSA. The CDR3 loop reads CASSLGQGNGELFF. CDR3 in DNA: TGTGCCAGCAGCTTAGGACAGGGGAACGGGGAGCTGTTTTTT.

This clonotype was picked up many times. The V call is TRBV7-2, the J call TRBJ1-6; TRBD1 matches at 10 bases. The junction had 3 bases not matched to a gene; V was cut back by 4 bases and J by 6 bases. Germline CDR1 SGHTA, CDR2 FQGNSA. The CDR3 runs to 15 residues. CDR3 sequence (DNA): TGTGCCAGCAGCTATCGGACAGGGGGTAATTCACCCCTCCACTTT. Protein sequence: CASSYRTGGNSPLHF. Full variable domain (remainder filled in from reference TRBV7-2 and TRBJ1-6): GAGVSQSPSNKVTEKGKDVELRCDPISGHTALYWYRQSLGQGLEFLIYFQGNSAPDKSGLPSDRFSAERTGGSVSTLTIQRTQQEDSAVYLCASSYRTGGNSPLHFGNGTRLTVT.

This clonotype was found a few times. This rearrangement joins TRBV15 to TRBJ1-1; no clear D gene. The CDR3 has 14 residues. Trimming shortened V by 1 base and J by 0 bases, and 6 bases separated the two germline ends. Germline V gene sequence: CDR1 LNHNV, CDR2 YYDKDF (reference sequence). Written as DNA, the CDR3 is TGTGCCACCAGCAGAGGAAAGATGAACACTGAAGCTTTCTTT. This codes for CATSRGKMNTEAFF.

This clonotype was observed many times. The chain is built from TRBV25-1 and TRBJ2-1; no reliable D call. The ends were cut back, 1 base at V and 5 bases at J, with 3 bases in the middle. CDR1 and CDR2 (germline): MGHDK, SYGVNS. This CDR3 spans 12 amino acids. CDR3 bases: TGTGCCAGCAGTGAATCGAACAATGAGCAGTTCTTC. Protein sequence: CASSESNNEQFF.

There are many counts of this clonotype. At one end, the junction sequence differs from germline, possibly due to a read error. V and J are TRBV7-2 and TRBJ2-7; D remains ambiguous. The CDR3 sequence is 12 residues long. Germline V gene sequence: CDR1 SGHTA, CDR2 FQGNSA. The CDR3 DNA reads TGCGCCAGCAGCTTGGTAGGGTACGAGCAGTACTTC. Its protein is CASSLVGYEQYF. Full variable domain (remainder filled in from reference TRBV7-2 and TRBJ2-7): GAGVSQSPSNKVTEKGKDVELRCDPISGHTALYWYRQSLGQGLEFLIYFQGNSAPDKSGLPSDRFSAERTGGSVSTLTIQRTQQEDSAVYLCASSLVGYEQYFGPGTRLTVT.

The J gene is TRBJ2-4, the V gene TRBV18; 7 bases fit TRBD1. V was clipped by 2 bases and J by 9 bases; unmatched bases: 7. The CDR3 is 14 amino acids. Germline assignment: CDR1 KGHSH and CDR2 LQKENI. The CDR3 loop reads CASSPDRVVGIQYF. The CDR3 nucleotides are TGTGCCAGCTCACCAGACAGGGTCGTTGGCATTCAGTACTTC.

This clonotype came up many times. The chain employs TRBV5-1 and TRBJ2-1; TRBD1 aligns across 9 bases. Germline trimming cut 4 bases from V and 5 bases from J; bases unmatched to any gene: 7. This CDR3 spans 15 amino acids. Looked up from germline, CDR1 is SGHRS and CDR2 is YFSETQ. The CDR3 sequence: CASSLGWTGDNEQFF. Here the CDR3 DNA reads TGCGCCAGCAGCCTCGGGTGGACAGGGGACAATGAGCAGTTCTTC.

This clonotype came up many times. The chain uses TRBV10-3 and TRBJ2-2; the match to TRBD1 covers 10 bases. The CDR3 totals 16 residues. V shed 10 bases and J 3 bases; nucleotides not matched to a gene: 11. Germline V gene lookup returns CDR1 ENHRY and CDR2 SYGVKD. The CDR3 nucleotides are TGTGCCACAGGGTACGGACAGGGGGAATACACCGGGGAGCTGTTTTTT. Translated: CATGYGQGEYTGELFF.

This clonotype appeared a few times. This rearrangement joins TRBV6-1 to TRBJ1-1; TRBD1 is a possible D gene (6 bases). Between the trimmed V and J ends, which lost 6 bases and 0 bases, there was a span of 11 bases. Looked up from germline, CDR1 is MNHNS and CDR2 is SASEGT. The CDR3 runs 14 residues. The CDR3 region is CASSGQFMNTEAFF. The CDR3 DNA is TGTGCCAGCAGCGGACAGTTCATGAACACTGAAGCTTTCTTT.

This clonotype occurred many times. The chain recombines TRBV20-1 with TRBJ2-1; 11 bases are shared with TRBD2. The V gene end was trimmed by 6 bases and the J gene end by 5 bases; junction bases not matched to a gene: 6. The V gene's germline CDR1 is DFQATT and CDR2 SNEGSKA (reference sequence). The CDR3 runs 14 residues. The CDR3 sequence: CSAPGLAEHNEQFF. As DNA, the CDR3 is TGCAGTGCACCGGGACTAGCGGAACACAATGAGCAGTTCTTC.

The chain carries TRBV6-2 or TRBV6-3 and TRBJ2-5; perhaps TRBD2 as D (6 bases). CDR1 is MNHEY, CDR2 SVGEGT, per germline. V dropped 2 bases and J dropped 2 bases, with 15 bases sitting between them. The CDR3 loop spans 16 amino acids. The CDR3 region is CASSYLSVRGQETQYF. CDR3 coding DNA: TGTGCCAGCAGTTACCTCTCAGTGCGGGGTCAAGAGACCCAGTACTTC.

This clonotype came up a few times. V is TRBV5-6 and J is TRBJ2-1; D is uncertain. V lost 0 bases, J lost 10 bases, and 11 bases lay in between. This CDR3 has 13 amino acids. Looked up from germline, CDR1 is SGHDT and CDR2 is YYEEEE. The CDR3 DNA reads as TGTGCCAGCAGCTTGGACTGGGGTGGCGAGCAGTTCTTC. The encoded protein is CASSLDWGGEQFF.

This clonotype was seen a few times. V and J are TRBV25-1 and TRBJ2-7; D gene ambiguous. The CDR3 is 13 amino acids. Germline V gene sequence: CDR1 MGHDK, CDR2 SYGVNS. V was cut by 1 base and J by 7 bases, with 11 bases left in between. CDR3 sequence: CASSEFNGAEQYF. CDR3 coding DNA: TGTGCCAGCAGTGAATTTAACGGCGCGGAGCAGTACTTC.

The V gene is TRBV30, the J gene TRBJ1-2; unclear D gene. Trimming shortened V by 5 bases and J by 2 bases, and 12 bases separated the two germline ends. This CDR3 comprises 13 residues. Germline V gives CDR1 GTSNPN, CDR2 SVGIG (reference sequence). CDR3 protein: CAWVPQPNYGYTF. CDR3 bases: TGTGCCTGGGTCCCGCAACCGAACTATGGCTACACCTTC.

This clonotype has more than one count but fewer than ten. The chain has TRBV3-1 and TRBJ2-1; 7 bases are a match to TRBD2. From germline, CDR1 is LGHDT and CDR2 YNNKEL (reference sequence). The V segment lost 8 bases and the J segment 2 bases; nucleotides outside the gene matches: 3. CDR3 size: 13 residues. CDR3: CASGTSAYNEQFF. The CDR3 bases are TGTGCCAGCGGCACTAGCGCCTACAATGAGCAGTTCTTC.

This clonotype was counted many times. The gene calls are TRBV27 and TRBJ2-3, with a tentative D call TRBD2 (7 bases). The CDR3 length is 14 residues. Trimming stripped 6 bases from V and 5 bases from J, with 15 bases between. Germline CDR1 and CDR2: MNHEY and SMNVEV (reference sequence). DNA of the CDR3: TGTGCCAGCAGAGTCCGGGGGGCAAGAGATACGCAGTATTTT. It encodes CASRVRGARDTQYF.

This clonotype has a handful of counts. V and J are TRBV7-9 and TRBJ2-3, with 15 positions matching TRBD2. The V and J ends lost 5 bases and 5 bases, in that order; junction bases with no gene match: 8. The CDR3 is made up of 17 amino acids. Germline assignment: CDR1 SEHNR and CDR2 FQNEAQ (reference sequence). The CDR3 loop is CASSPGTSGRWRDTQYF. CDR3 in DNA: TGTGCCAGCAGCCCAGGGACTAGCGGGAGGTGGAGAGATACGCAGTATTTT. Together with reference TRBV7-9 and TRBJ2-3, the CDR3 gives the full variable domain: DTGVSQNPRHKITKRGQNVTFRCDPISEHNRLYWYRQTLGQGPEFLTYFQNEAQLEKSRLLSDRFSAERPKGSFSTLEIQRTEQGDSAMYLCASSPGTSGRWRDTQYFGPGTRLTVL.

This clonotype occurred many times. In DNA form, the CDR3 reads TGTGCCAGCAGCTTAGTTGTTGGGACAGACCTCTCCTACAATGAGCAGTTCTTC. Encoded protein: CASSLVVGTDLSYNEQFF. J is TRBJ2-1 and V is TRBV7-8; 7 nucleotides line up with TRBD1. Germline V gives CDR1 SGHVS, CDR2 FQNEAQ. This CDR3 is built from 18 residues. The ends lost 1 base at V and 0 bases at J; junction bases unmatched: 9.